This T cell receptor beta chain was observed in a study of blood T cell repertoires in COVID-19 (TCRdb year 2020). A note on the overall study: Collaborator samples came from the United States, Italy and Spain and covered acute and convalescent phases of COVID-19. The prospective study material was composed of cDNA or gDNA derived from T cells, B-cell-depleted T cells, or PBMCs. Deeply sampled blood TCRbeta repertoires from subjects exposed to, actively infected with, or recovered from COVID-19 were included in the dataset. The repertoires were released in a freely available public database meant as a resource for research on the immune response to SARS-CoV-2. Samples were obtained from the ongoing ImmuneRACE study (first 160 participants) and from 950 to 1,500 subjects provided by 6 global collaborators. Nearly every sample came with metadata listing a de-identified subject ID, COVID-19 status, age in years and sex. Where HLA class I and class II types were available, the types were taken from metadata supplied by the sample provider, not from assay-based typing. General findings and caveats noted by the study authors: The amount of clinical and demographic metadata varied by source and participant and was provided uncurated.

Counted from cysteine to phenylalanine, this CDR3 has 11 amino acids. Only the CDR3 DNA is retained, 33 bases long and in frame from the first base. V loses 6 bases of germline sequence and J loses 10 bases, and the interval between the two ends is 11 bases. As encoded in the germline V gene, CDR1 is ENHRY while CDR2 is SYGVKD. The immunoSEQ Assay, a bias-controlled multiplex PCR, was used to amplify TCRbeta CDR3 regions from genomic DNA. The source study handled its data this way. Nucleated cell counts per sample were estimated from amplification of reference gene primers within the assay. To quantify the absolute abundance of each unique TCRbeta CDR3 rearrangement, sequence reads were collapsed and filtered. Productive Simpson clonality was computed per sample as the square root of Simpson's diversity index over productive rearrangements. Sourced from immuneACCESS, this table was stored by TCRdb with only in-frame sequences that have V and J called. A share of the clones is absent; for the studies checked, an unresolved V gene accounts for under half, and the remainder has no known explanation. From that table come the V and J calls and clone size; the DNA was used to work out D and trimming. The sample includes roughly 100,000 clones, with about 85% observed a single time. 2% to 2.5% of the sample is taken by the ten largest.

Each collaborating institution followed its own protocols to collect whole blood in K2EDTA tubes. For TCRbeta analysis, collaborators shipped samples as frozen whole blood, isolated PBMCs, or DNA extracted from either of those sample types. Points on this clone: Its cognate antigen has yet to be identified. No much larger clone exists at a distance of one base, and base qualities are not known.

The receptor comes from a human donor in a cohort sampled during active COVID-19. The chain joins TRBV10-3 to TRBJ2-3, and the D gene may be TRBD2, 7 bases matching. The sample comprised peripheral blood. In nucleotides, the sequence is TGTGCCATCAGGGGAGGGGGAGCGCAGTATTTT. Translated, it reads CAIRGGGAQYF.